This is a list of T cell receptor beta chains from one sample in a study of beta chain features in type 1 diabetes. TCRdb's copy holds only in-frame clones and misses some; the assay was immunoSEQ multiplex PCR. The sample contains about 390,000 clones, 8% to 10% of which appear only once. The specimen was central memory CD4+ T cells from blood. The receptors derive from a man aged 25-45 years with type 1 diabetes. CDR3s include the opening cysteine and the closing phenylalanine or tryptophan. The D gene is left open where the match is weak. The size of a clone is reported for some rows only, either as once, few or many, or as a class for expanded clones.

-	TRBV6-1	few	TRBJ1-5	CASDYQGGAQPQHF	TGTGCCAGCGACTATCAAGGTGGGGCTCAGCCCCAGCATTTT
TRBD1	TRBV6-5	few	TRBJ1-2	CASSQLDRGPFGYTF	TGTGCCAGCAGTCAATTGGACAGGGGGCCGTTTGGCTACACCTTC
-	TRBV9	-	TRBJ2-5	CASSVAPRGSGETQYF	TGTGCCAGCAGCGTAGCTCCCCGGGGAAGTGGGGAGACCCAGTACTTC
-	TRBV7-6	few	TRBJ1-5	CASKTGDQPQHF	TGTGCCAGCAAGACGGGGGATCAGCCCCAGCATTTT
-	TRBV7-2	few	TRBJ1-2	CASSLVTGTNYGYTF	TGTGCCAGCAGCTTAGTTACGGGAACTAACTATGGCTACACCTTC
-	TRBV4-1	few	TRBJ1-4	CASRGPGRSANEKLFF	TGCGCCAGCCGGGGACCGGGAAGGAGTGCTAATGAAAAACTGTTTTTT
-	TRBV4-1	few	TRBJ1-5	CASSQDINSPGNQPQHF	TGCGCCAGCAGCCAAGATATAAACAGCCCTGGCAATCAGCCCCAGCATTTT
-	TRBV18	few	TRBJ1-2	CASSPPTMVYGYTF	TGTGCCAGCTCACCACCGACCATGGTCTATGGCTACACCTTC
TRBD2	TRBV4-2	few	TRBJ2-3	CASSPSGNTDTQYF	TGTGCCAGCAGCCCTAGCGGGAATACAGATACGCAGTATTTT
-	TRBV6-6	-	TRBJ2-2	CASSYQGRTGELFF	TGTGCCAGCAGTTACCAGGGACGCACCGGGGAGCTGTTTTTT
-	TRBV28	-	TRBJ2-6	CASSLYAGSRQGGTNVLTF	TGTGCCAGCAGTTTATATGCGGGGAGTAGACAGGGAGGAACCAACGTCCTGACTTTC
-	TRBV7-6	few	TRBJ2-3	CASSLLGDSDTQYF	TGTGCCAGCAGCTTATTGGGAGACTCAGATACGCAGTATTTT
TRBD1	TRBV5-5	-	TRBJ1-2	CASSLTGGSEGYTF	TGTGCCAGCAGCTTAACAGGGGGGAGCGAAGGCTACACCTTC
-	TRBV7-9	many	TRBJ2-4	CASSLEGRVSYF	TGTGCCAGCAGCTTAGAGGGCAGGGTTTCGTACTTC
-	TRBV7-9	many	TRBJ2-2	CASSPDVGGNTGELFF	TGTGCCAGCAGCCCTGACGTGGGCGGTAACACCGGGGAGCTGTTTTTT
TRBD1	TRBV7-2	few	TRBJ1-2	CASSWDRMYGYTF	TGTGCCAGCAGCTGGGACAGGATGTACGGCTACACCTTC
-	TRBV6-6	-	TRBJ2-3	CASRNRVDTQYF	TGTGCCAGCAGAAACAGGGTGGATACGCAGTATTTT
-	TRBV5-6	-	TRBJ2-3	CASSSSSSTDTQYF	TGTGCCAGCAGCTCCTCTAGTAGCACAGATACGCAGTATTTT
TRBD1	TRBV19	many	TRBJ2-1	CASSPYRGNEQFF	TGTGCCAGTAGTCCTTACAGGGGGAATGAGCAGTTCTTC
TRBD2	TRBV7-2	many	TRBJ2-7	CASSSLRGDEQYF	TGTGCCAGCAGCTCCCTGCGGGGGGACGAGCAGTACTTC
TRBD2	TRBV11-3	-	TRBJ2-1	CASSRSGRSDNEQFF	TGTGCCAGCAGCCGTAGCGGGAGGTCTGACAATGAGCAGTTCTTC
-	TRBV30	-	TRBJ2-1	CALRGMDEQFF	TGTGCCCTTCGGGGGATGGATGAGCAGTTCTTC
-	TRBV7-6	few	TRBJ2-3	CASSPNSGNADTQYF	TGTGCCAGCAGCCCTAATAGCGGAAACGCAGATACGCAGTATTTT
-	TRBV7-2	few	TRBJ1-1	CASSPDWLLGAFF	TGTGCCAGCAGCCCCGACTGGCTCCTGGGTGCTTTCTTT
TRBD1	TRBV27	-	TRBJ2-5	CASSPLQGVSGETQYF	TGTGCCAGCAGTCCGCTACAGGGGGTGAGCGGGGAGACCCAGTACTTC
-	TRBV7-2	few	TRBJ2-2	CASSLRANTGELFF	TGTGCCAGCAGCTTACGGGCTAACACCGGGGAGCTGTTTTTT
-	TRBV18	few	TRBJ1-2	CASSPDSANYGYTF	TGTGCCAGCTCCCCGGACAGCGCTAACTATGGCTACACCTTC
TRBD2	TRBV29-1	-	TRBJ2-3	CSVVLAGPQGTQYF	TGCAGCGTTGTATTAGCGGGACCCCAGGGTACGCAGTATTTT
TRBD1	TRBV5-6	few	TRBJ1-2	CASSLSDRGHGYTF	TGTGCCAGCAGCTTGTCCGACAGGGGGCATGGCTACACCTTC
-	TRBV18	-	TRBJ2-5	CASSPLYEDQETQYF	TGTGCCAGCTCACCACTTTATGAGGACCAAGAGACCCAGTACTTC
-	TRBV7-3	-	TRBJ1-2	CASSLGQIANYGYTF	TGCGCCAGCAGCCTCGGCCAAATAGCTAACTATGGCTACACCTTC
TRBD1	TRBV9	-	TRBJ1-3	CASSVDDRGQLGNTIYF	TGTGCCAGCAGCGTAGACGACAGGGGCCAACTTGGAAACACCATATATTTT
TRBD1	TRBV28	-	TRBJ2-7	CASLTTGAMDYEQYF	TGTGCCAGCCTTACCACAGGGGCGATGGACTACGAGCAGTACTTC
TRBD2	TRBV7-9	-	TRBJ2-5	CASSLGLAGVWETQYF	TGTGCCAGCAGCTTAGGCCTAGCGGGAGTTTGGGAGACCCAGTACTTC
-	TRBV5-1	-	TRBJ2-5	CASSLGGATREQYF	TGCGCCAGCAGCTTGGGGGGAGCTACTCGGGAGCAGTACTTC
TRBD2	TRBV7-9	-	TRBJ2-7	CASSYGRGVAGLGEQYF	TGTGCCAGCAGTTACGGGCGGGGCGTAGCGGGATTGGGCGAGCAGTACTTC
-	TRBV15	few	TRBJ1-1	CATSRDRGDTEAFF	TGTGCCACCAGCAGAGACCGGGGGGACACTGAAGCTTTCTTT
TRBD2	TRBV4-2	-	TRBJ2-1	CASSQAPTSGRANEQFF	TGTGCCAGCAGCCAGGCTCCTACTAGCGGGAGGGCCAATGAGCAGTTCTTC
-	TRBV15	many	TRBJ1-2	CATSTRYYGYTF	TGTGCCACCAGCACCAGATACTATGGCTACACCTTC
-	TRBV11-2	few	TRBJ2-1	CASSSRYNEQFF	TGTGCCAGCAGCTCGCGCTACAATGAGCAGTTCTTC
-	TRBV6-4	few	TRBJ2-7	CASTSHWGEQYF	TGTGCCAGCACCTCCCACTGGGGCGAGCAGTACTTC
TRBD2	TRBV6-4	-	TRBJ2-3	CASSLFGLALDTQYF	TGTGCCAGCAGCCTATTCGGACTAGCGTTAGATACGCAGTATTTT
TRBD2	TRBV5-4	few	TRBJ2-7	CASSSSGTAGYEQYF	TGTGCCAGCAGCTCTAGCGGGACAGCCGGTTACGAGCAGTACTTC
-	TRBV19	many	TRBJ2-1	CASTAGSAGDDEQFF	TGTGCCAGTACCGCGGGTAGTGCAGGGGATGATGAGCAGTTCTTC